The entry below describes one T cell receptor beta chain. There are 17 residues in the CDR3. Per the germline V gene, CDR1 is MGHRA and CDR2 is YSYEKL. The V and J ends lost 0 bases and 1 base respectively, with 15 bases between them. The data are from a study of blood T cell repertoires in COVID-19. Some clones are missing from TCRdb's copy, which holds only in-frame ones; the method was immunoSEQ multiplex PCR. The sample yields more than 300,000 clones, around 87% seen once. The material sequenced was peripheral blood. The V and J genes are TRBV4-1 and TRBJ1-1, with a weak D call TRBD1 (6 bases). This TCR came from a woman aged 30 to 39 with COVID-19, enrolled during active disease. Here the CDR3 reads CASSQDPPRGANTEAFF. The CDR3 DNA follows: TGCGCCAGCAGCCAAGACCCTCCCCGGGGGGCGAACACTGAAGCTTTCTTT.